The clone carrying this T cell receptor (beta chain) was seen repeatedly, ten times or more. The antigen is undetermined. TCR beta CDR3 regions were amplified from RNA transcripts. The HTBI set primed first-round TCR CDR3 RT-PCR. TCRdb processed the multiplex PCR reads anew with MiXCR; each CDR3 protein has one entry. The repertoire has some 500,000 distinct CDR3 sequences, around 22% of them found once; the top ten carry about 10%. The V segment lost 2 bases and the J segment 2 bases; nucleotides outside the gene matches: 3. The CDR3 is 15 amino acids. The germline V gene encodes CDR1 SGHKS and CDR2 YYEKEE (reference sequence). The data were obtained in a study of T cells in Graves' hyperthyroidism and ophthalmopathy. Overall study context: The initial diagnosis was the point when peripheral blood was collected, ahead of any treatment. Study-level results: Using 13 V-J features, a model discriminated ophthalmopathy from stable hyperthyroidism.

The sample taken for sequencing was blood. The chain uses TRBV5-5 and TRBJ2-2; 7 nucleotides align to TRBD2. This receptor was obtained from a woman aged 25 to 39 with Graves' ophthalmopathy. CDR3 in DNA: TGTGCCAGCAGCTTCGGGGGGACTAACACCGGGGAGCTGTTTTTT. This sequence encodes CASSFGGTNTGELFF.